The rows below give T cell receptor beta chains drawn from one sample of a study of blood T cell repertoires in COVID-19. Data came from immunoSEQ multiplex PCR; TCRdb stores just in-frame clones and leaves some out. The sample lists about 86,000 clones, 65% to 85% occurring once. Material: peripheral blood. The receptors originated from a woman of 80 years or more with active or convalescent COVID-19. Both conserved end residues are part of each CDR3. The D gene is left open where the match is weak. Some rows mark clone size as missing; the rest say once, few, many or name a class of expanded clone.

abundance	v_gene	j_gene	d_gene	CDR3aa	CDR3nt
.	TRBV10-3	TRBJ1-1	.	CAISEEGGQNTEAFF	TGTGCCATCAGTGAAGAAGGCGGACAGAACACTGAAGCTTTCTTT
.	TRBV19	TRBJ2-2	.	CASSIVLGAGGELFF	TGTGCCAGTAGTATAGTTTTGGGGGCAGGCGGGGAGCTGTTTTTT
.	TRBV28	TRBJ2-5	.	CASSRGGFQETQYF	TGTGCCAGCAGCCGGGGAGGCTTCCAAGAGACCCAGTACTTC
.	TRBV10-3	TRBJ1-2	TRBD1	CAISGGGEAGYTF	TGTGCCATCAGTGGAGGGGGCGAGGCTGGCTACACCTTC
.	TRBV6-2/TRBV6-3	TRBJ1-5	TRBD1	CASSLQGTGNQPQHF	TGTGCCAGCAGTCTACAGGGGACTGGCAATCAGCCCCAGCATTTT
.	TRBV5-1	TRBJ1-1	.	CASSGQTVNTEAFF	TGCGCCAGCAGCGGGCAGACAGTGAACACTGAAGCTTTCTTT
few	TRBV7-2	TRBJ1-2	.	CASTPTGGVLSGYTF	TGTGCCAGCACCCCAACCGGGGGGGTTTTAAGTGGCTACACCTTC
.	TRBV6-5	TRBJ1-2	.	CASRRGGLDGYTF	TGTGCCAGCAGGCGGGGGGGTTTGGATGGCTACACCTTC
.	TRBV5-1	TRBJ2-7	TRBD1	CASSFGTATSYEQYF	TGCGCCAGCAGCTTCGGGACAGCAACTTCCTACGAGCAGTACTTC
once	TRBV28	TRBJ1-3	TRBD1	CASSPQGADYTIYF	TGTGCCAGCAGTCCACAGGGGGCAGACTACACCATATATTTT
.	TRBV6-2/TRBV6-3	TRBJ1-1	.	CASSSDRNTEAFF	TGTGCCAGCAGCTCGGACAGGAACACTGAAGCTTTCTTT
few	TRBV7-2	TRBJ2-2	TRBD1	CASSLPGGQSGELFF	TGTGCCAGCAGCTTACCAGGGGGCCAGTCCGGGGAGCTGTTTTTT
few	TRBV11-2	TRBJ1-2	.	CASSLERQSYGYTF	TGTGCCAGCAGCTTAGAGCGACAGAGCTATGGCTACACCTTC
.	TRBV19	TRBJ2-7	.	CASSIDSGVIDEQYF	TGTGCCAGTAGTATAGATTCGGGGGTTATCGACGAGCAGTACTTC
.	TRBV5-4	TRBJ2-2	.	CASSLEDPRDTGELFF	TGTGCCAGCAGCTTGGAAGACCCGCGGGACACCGGGGAGCTGTTTTTT
.	TRBV5-4	TRBJ2-1	TRBD2	CASSFGGTKRNEQFF	TGTGCCAGCAGCTTCGGCGGGACTAAAAGAAATGAGCAGTTCTTC
.	TRBV11-2	TRBJ2-1	.	CASSLTGLPYNEQFF	TGTGCCAGCAGCTTGACGGGACTCCCCTACAATGAGCAGTTCTTC
.	TRBV19	TRBJ2-6	TRBD1	CASSIESPGQVLTGANVLTF	TGTGCCAGTAGTATAGAGTCCCCAGGACAGGTTTTGACTGGGGCCAACGTCCTGACTTTC
once	TRBV3-1/TRBV3-2	TRBJ1-4	TRBD1	CASSQWDRGRGEKLFF	TGTGCCAGCAGCCAGTGGGACAGGGGTCGGGGTGAAAAACTGTTTTTT
once	TRBV29-1	TRBJ2-5	.	CSTWTVLGETQYF	TGCAGCACCTGGACAGTTTTGGGGGAGACCCAGTACTTC
.	TRBV20-1	TRBJ1-2	.	CSASLVQGDGGYTF	TGCAGTGCTAGTCTTGTACAGGGTGATGGTGGCTACACCTTC
.	TRBV28	TRBJ2-7	TRBD2	CASSNTPGLAEQYF	TGTGCCAGCAGTAATACCCCAGGACTAGCTGAGCAGTACTTC
.	TRBV5-1	TRBJ1-1	.	CASSLGELNTEAFF	TGCGCCAGCAGCTTAGGAGAACTGAACACTGAAGCTTTCTTT
.	TRBV6-2/TRBV6-3	TRBJ2-7	TRBD1	CASSLSGQGNYEQYF	TGTGCCAGCAGTCTCTCTGGACAGGGGAACTACGAGCAGTACTTC
.	TRBV6-2/TRBV6-3	TRBJ2-5	.	CASSYGSAETQYF	TGTGCCAGCAGTTATGGCTCCGCAGAGACCCAGTACTTC
.	TRBV6-5	TRBJ1-5	.	CASSYRQGHQPQHF	TGTGCCAGCAGTTACAGGCAGGGGCATCAGCCCCAGCATTTT
.	TRBV29-1	TRBJ1-2	.	CSVVAGSYGYTF	TGCAGCGTTGTGGCGGGAAGCTATGGCTACACCTTC
.	TRBV5-1	TRBJ2-3	.	CASSLARPGTDTQYF	TGCGCCAGCAGCTTGGCCAGGCCCGGCACAGATACGCAGTATTTT
.	TRBV4-3	TRBJ2-3	.	CASSQGFRTYTDTQYF	TGCGCCAGCAGCCAAGGATTTAGGACATACACAGATACGCAGTATTTT
.	TRBV28	TRBJ2-6	.	CASSLSLSGANVLTF	TGTGCCAGCAGTTTAAGCCTCTCTGGGGCCAACGTCCTGACTTTC
.	TRBV10-3	TRBJ1-3	.	CAIRATASGNTIYF	TGTGCCATCAGGGCGACAGCCTCTGGAAACACCATATATTTT
.	TRBV5-4	TRBJ2-1	TRBD1	CASSSQDRVYNEQFF	TGTGCCAGCAGCTCACAAGACAGGGTGTACAATGAGCAGTTCTTC
.	TRBV10-3	TRBJ2-3	TRBD1	CAITSTGASTDTQYF	TGTGCCATCACCTCGACAGGGGCTAGCACAGATACGCAGTATTTT
.	TRBV14	TRBJ2-3	TRBD2	CASSQERASGVGLAQYF	TGTGCCAGCAGCCAAGAGAGAGCAAGCGGGGTCGGTTTGGCGCAGTATTTT
.	TRBV3-1/TRBV3-2	TRBJ1-2	TRBD1	CASSQQPGQGSSGYTF	TGTGCCAGCAGCCAACAACCGGGACAGGGTTCTAGTGGCTACACCTTC
.	TRBV7-9	TRBJ2-7	TRBD1	CASSSPQGAYEQYF	TGTGCCAGCAGCTCCCCTCAGGGGGCATACGAGCAGTACTTC
.	TRBV12-5	TRBJ2-7	.	CASGLREYEQYF	TGTGCTAGTGGTTTAAGAGAGTACGAGCAGTACTTC
.	TRBV5-1	TRBJ1-1	.	CASSLGLGENTEAFF	TGCGCCAGCAGCTTAGGGTTAGGGGAGAACACTGAAGCTTTCTTT
.	TRBV6-6	TRBJ1-1	TRBD1	CASRVAGTGNTEAFF	TGTGCCAGCAGGGTTGCAGGGACAGGGAACACTGAAGCTTTCTTT
.	TRBV6-1	TRBJ2-5	TRBD2	CASSERGTTSGVIGWQETQYF	TGTGCCAGCAGTGAAAGGGGGACTACTAGCGGGGTCATCGGGTGGCAAGAGACCCAGTACTTC
.	TRBV19	TRBJ1-5	.	CASSIRHFSNQPQHF	TGTGCCAGTAGTATAAGACACTTTAGCAATCAGCCCCAGCATTTT
.	TRBV5-6	TRBJ2-5	TRBD1	CASSLGLEEDRAETQYF	TGTGCCAGCAGCTTGGGGCTGGAGGAGGACAGGGCGGAGACCCAGTACTTC